This is a list of T cell receptor beta chains from one sample in a study of cytomegalovirus exposure and HLA in healthy donors. TCRdb's table, derived via immunoSEQ multiplex PCR, lists solely in-frame clones and lacks some. The sample consists of some 120,000 clones, 77% of them appearing once. Sequencing was carried out using PBMCs. Every receptor here comes from a man younger than 35 in good health and CMV-seropositive. Both conserved end residues are part of each CDR3. A D gene is named only where the DNA matches it firmly. The size field is filled for only some rows; it gives once, few, many or a size class.

TRBV27	-	-	TRBJ1-1	CASSWQGSNTEAFF	TGTGCCAGCAGTTGGCAGGGGAGTAACACTGAAGCTTTCTTT
TRBV19	-	-	TRBJ1-1	CASSTELEAFF	TGTGCCAGTAGTACCGAACTTGAAGCTTTCTTT
TRBV7-8	-	-	TRBJ2-1	CASRSFQGRGYEQFF	TGTGCCAGCAGGTCATTCCAGGGAAGAGGCTATGAGCAGTTCTTC
TRBV7-9	-	-	TRBJ2-2	CASSSPLNTGELFF	TGTGCCAGCAGCTCCCCATTGAACACCGGGGAGCTGTTTTTT
TRBV25-1	-	-	TRBJ2-1	CASSEGSGAKNEQFF	TGTGCCAGCAGTGAAGGGTCAGGGGCGAAGAATGAGCAGTTCTTC
TRBV19	-	-	TRBJ2-1	CASSIERNAHDNEQFF	TGTGCCAGTAGTATCGAGAGAAACGCCCACGACAATGAGCAGTTCTTC
TRBV5-4	-	-	TRBJ1-6	CASSLAKVAGRGSPLHF	TGTGCCAGCAGCTTGGCCAAGGTGGCAGGGCGAGGATCACCCCTCCATTTT
TRBV11-2	-	-	TRBJ2-7	CASSPDSRSYEQYF	TGTGCCAGCAGCCCCGACAGTAGGTCCTACGAGCAGTACTTC
TRBV2	-	-	TRBJ1-2	CASSLDSYGYTF	TGTGCCAGCAGTTTGGACAGCTATGGCTACACCTTC
TRBV27	-	-	TRBJ1-1	CASSSPPRGGTEAFF	TGTGCCAGCAGTTCACCTCCCCGTGGAGGGACTGAAGCTTTCTTT
TRBV5-1	few	-	TRBJ2-3	CASSLVGGAVDTQYF	TGCGCCAGCAGCTTGGTCGGTGGGGCGGTAGATACGCAGTATTTT
TRBV5-6	-	TRBD1	TRBJ1-5	CASSLGSTGVTYNQPQHF	TGTGCCAGCAGCTTGGGGTCTACAGGGGTAACATACAATCAGCCCCAGCATTTT
TRBV18	-	-	TRBJ1-2	CASSRGTGGYTF	TGTGCCAGCTCACGGGGGACTGGAGGCTACACCTTC
TRBV28	-	TRBD1	TRBJ2-7	CASREGALEQYF	TGTGCCAGCAGAGAGGGGGCGTTAGAGCAGTACTTC
TRBV5-1	-	TRBD1	TRBJ2-2	CASSVGQGATGELFF	TGCGCCAGCAGCGTGGGACAGGGGGCTACCGGGGAGCTGTTTTTT
TRBV11-3	-	-	TRBJ2-1	CASSTREGDEQFF	TGTGCCAGCAGCACCCGCGAGGGGGATGAGCAGTTCTTC
TRBV7-3	-	TRBD2	TRBJ2-7	CASSPTSGRFGEQYF	TGTGCCAGCAGCCCGACTAGCGGGAGGTTTGGCGAGCAGTACTTC
TRBV7-8	-	-	TRBJ2-2	CASSLVGGHTGELFF	TGTGCCAGCAGCTTAGTGGGGGGGCACACCGGGGAGCTGTTTTTT
TRBV9	-	TRBD1	TRBJ1-1	CASNGGTANTEAFF	TGTGCCAGCAACGGCGGGACAGCGAACACTGAAGCTTTCTTT
TRBV29-1	-	-	TRBJ1-2	CSVEEGRGYGYTF	TGCAGCGTTGAGGAGGGAAGGGGCTATGGCTACACCTTC
TRBV4-1	once	-	TRBJ1-3	CASSLQQGVLGNTIYF	TGCGCCAGCAGCCTTCAACAGGGAGTTTTGGGAAACACCATATATTTT
TRBV5-1	-	TRBD2	TRBJ2-4	CASSLVEGGLAKNSQYF	TGCGCCAGCAGCTTGGTGGAGGGCGGACTAGCCAAAAACAGTCAGTACTTC
TRBV28	few	TRBD1	TRBJ1-2	CASRETGGDYGYTF	TGTGCCAGCAGAGAGACAGGGGGCGACTATGGCTACACCTTC
TRBV18	-	TRBD1	TRBJ2-1	CASSPAGGNYNEQFF	TGTGCCAGCTCACCCGCAGGGGGAAACTACAATGAGCAGTTCTTC
TRBV9	-	-	TRBJ2-7	CASSVGGESYEQYF	TGTGCCAGCAGCGTAGGCGGGGAGTCTTACGAGCAGTACTTC
TRBV6-1	-	TRBD2	TRBJ2-3	CASSEAGGEGTDTQYF	TGTGCCAGCAGTGAAGCGGGGGGGGAAGGCACAGATACGCAGTATTTT
TRBV9	-	-	TRBJ2-2	CASSAGTLSNTGELFF	TGTGCCAGCAGCGCGGGGACTCTCTCGAACACCGGGGAGCTGTTTTTT
TRBV19	-	-	TRBJ1-5	CASSIGYSNQPQHF	TGTGCCAGTAGTATAGGCTATAGCAATCAGCCCCAGCATTTT
TRBV27	-	-	TRBJ2-7	CASRPVGRKDEQYF	TGTGCCAGCAGACCGGTTGGGAGAAAAGACGAGCAGTACTTC
TRBV10-3	once	-	TRBJ1-1	CAISGQSLTMGTEAFF	TGTGCCATCAGTGGACAGTCCTTAACCATGGGCACTGAAGCTTTCTTT
TRBV4-1	few	-	TRBJ1-1	CASSQDERYTEAFF	TGCGCCAGCAGCCAAGATGAGAGGTACACTGAAGCTTTCTTT
TRBV5-5	-	-	TRBJ1-2	CASSPGTQANYGYTF	TGTGCCAGCAGCCCCGGGACTCAAGCTAACTATGGCTACACCTTC
TRBV5-6	-	-	TRBJ1-6	CASSLDPRTPYNSPLHF	TGTGCCAGCAGCTTGGATCCGCGGACACCTTATAATTCACCCCTCCACTTT
TRBV9	-	TRBD2	TRBJ2-1	CASSLGTSGSNEQFF	TGTGCCAGCAGCCTAGGGACTAGCGGGAGTAATGAGCAGTTCTTC
TRBV5-1	few	-	TRBJ2-7	CASSLIGVSYEQYF	TGCGCCAGCAGCCTCATCGGGGTCTCCTACGAGCAGTACTTC
TRBV5-6	-	-	TRBJ2-1	CASSFTEHNEQFF	TGTGCCAGCAGCTTTACAGAACACAATGAGCAGTTCTTC
TRBV6-6	once	-	TRBJ2-7	CASSYYAGSYEQYF	TGTGCCAGCAGTTACTACGCAGGATCCTACGAGCAGTACTTC
TRBV5-1	-	-	TRBJ2-2	CASRRLGGEHTGELFF	TGCGCCAGCCGAAGGTTGGGCGGGGAACACACCGGGGAGCTGTTTTTT
TRBV27	-	-	TRBJ2-5	CASSFGQIAETQYF	TGTGCCAGCAGTTTTGGTCAGATTGCCGAGACCCAGTACTTC
TRBV2	-	TRBD2	TRBJ2-1	CASSATSGNPEQFF	TGTGCCAGCAGTGCTACTAGCGGGAATCCTGAGCAGTTCTTC
TRBV9	-	TRBD1	TRBJ1-5	CASSVGTGYQPQHF	TGTGCCAGCAGCGTAGGGACAGGGTATCAGCCCCAGCATTTT
TRBV11-2	-	TRBD1	TRBJ2-7	CASSFFRDRGYEQYF	TGTGCCAGCAGCTTTTTTAGGGACAGGGGTTACGAGCAGTACTTC
TRBV4-1	-	-	TRBJ2-1	CASSPILAMSSYNEQFF	TGCGCCAGCAGCCCTATTCTAGCGATGAGCTCCTACAATGAGCAGTTCTTC
TRBV30	-	-	TRBJ1-2	CAWSAYGTHYGYTF	TGTGCCTGGAGTGCTTACGGGACTCATTATGGCTACACCTTC
TRBV6-5	-	TRBD1	TRBJ1-1	CASRPIGQGTEAFF	TGTGCCAGCAGACCGATTGGACAGGGCACTGAAGCTTTCTTT
TRBV5-6	few	TRBD1	TRBJ1-4	CASSSVGGQYEKLFF	TGTGCCAGCAGCTCCGTAGGGGGACAGTATGAAAAACTGTTTTTT
TRBV4-2	-	TRBD1	TRBJ1-6	CASSQVQGANNSPLHF	TGTGCCAGCAGCCAAGTCCAGGGGGCAAATAATTCACCCCTCCACTTT
TRBV5-1	-	TRBD2	TRBJ2-1	CASSLGRTSGGDITDEQFF	TGCGCCAGCAGCTTGGGTAGGACTAGCGGGGGAGACATTACGGATGAGCAGTTCTTC
TRBV4-1	-	TRBD1	TRBJ1-3	CASSGRQGADGNTIYF	TGCGCCAGCAGCGGCCGACAGGGAGCGGATGGAAACACCATATATTTT
TRBV5-6	-	TRBD1	TRBJ2-7	CASSSRGSYSYEQYF	TGTGCCAGCAGCTCCAGGGGGAGTTACTCCTACGAGCAGTACTTC
TRBV11-3	-	TRBD2	TRBJ2-2	CASSSAGGNTGELFF	TGTGCCAGCAGCTCCGCGGGGGGCAACACCGGGGAGCTGTTTTTT
TRBV2	-	TRBD2	TRBJ2-1	CASKETSDNEQFF	TGTGCCAGCAAGGAGACTAGCGACAATGAGCAGTTCTTC
TRBV7-3	-	-	TRBJ2-7	CASSLTGGYEQYF	TGTGCCAGCAGCTTAACAGGGGGCTACGAGCAGTACTTC
TRBV5-6	-	-	TRBJ1-1	CASSLRGGNTEAFF	TGTGCCAGCAGCTTGCGGGGGGGGAACACTGAAGCTTTCTTT